Below are 13 T cell receptor beta chains sequenced from a single sample in a study of a mutant IDH1 vaccine in newly diagnosed glioma. Time point: week 5, during vaccination. Every vaccine dose comprised 300 ug of mutant IDH1 20-mer peptide plus topical imiquimod. Profiling relied on immunoSEQ multiplex PCR, and the TCRdb table lists in-frame clones only, not all of them. Of some 60,000 clones detected, 85% to 90% appear once; the ten largest clones hold roughly 5.1%. Their specific antigens are unknown. The source was PBMCs, collected from a glioma patient whose treatment included an IDH1 peptide vaccine. These receptors were obtained from a woman aged 40 to 50 with glioma.

V gene TRBV10-1 combines with J gene TRBJ2-1, with TRBD2 identical over 11 bases. Trimming cost V 8 bases and J 5 bases; bases outside gene matches: 2. The germline V gene encodes CDR1 WNHNN and CDR2 SYGVQD (reference sequence). The CDR3 covers 13 residues. CDR3 protein: CASSTSGDNEQFF. CDR3 nucleotides: TGCGCCAGCTCGACTAGCGGGGACAATGAGCAGTTCTTC.

This CDR3 reads CASRGPGTSIHEQYF. CDR3 nucleotides: TGCGCCAGCAGGGGCCCCGGGACTTCTATCCACGAGCAGTACTTC. V gene TRBV5-1 combines with J gene TRBJ2-7; a weak D match, TRBD2 (6 bases). Looked up from germline, CDR1 is SGHRS and CDR2 is YFSETQ. The CDR3 sequence is 15 residues long. V gave up 5 bases and J gave up 5 bases, with 20 bases separating them.

The chain couples TRBV6-1 to TRBJ2-7, with unresolved D. Germline V gene data show CDR1 as MNHNS and CDR2 as SASEGT. CDR3 length: 15 residues. The V end lost 1 base, the J end lost 4 bases, and 14 bases lay between the germline ends. The DNA for the CDR3 is TGTGCCAGCAGTGAAGGGCCGCCGCCGCCATACGAGCAGTACTTC. This translates into CASSEGPPPPYEQYF.

The rearrangement links TRBV2 to TRBJ2-7; TRBD2 matches at 7 bases. The V segment lost 3 bases and the J segment 2 bases; nucleotides outside the gene matches: 7. CDR1 and CDR2 (germline): SNHLY, FYNNEI. This CDR3 is 15 amino acids long. The CDR3 sequence: CASSEAGALPYEQYF. The CDR3 DNA is TGTGCCAGCAGTGAGGCGGGAGCTCTCCCCTACGAGCAGTACTTC.

The chain links TRBV27 to TRBJ1-1, with D hard to call. This CDR3 is built from 15 residues. CDR1 MNHEY and CDR2 SMNVEV come from the germline V gene (reference sequence). The V and J ends lost 0 bases and 1 base respectively, with 9 bases between them. Here the CDR3 reads CASSLSRGSNTEAFF. CDR3 bases: TGTGCCAGCAGTTTATCGAGAGGGTCGAACACTGAAGCTTTCTTT.

The V and J genes are TRBV19 and TRBJ2-2, with 7 bases lining up with TRBD2. The J segment lost 0 bases and the V segment lost 3 bases, leaving 16 bases of the junction unmatched. This CDR3 is 20 amino acids long. Germline loops: CDR1 LNHDA, CDR2 SQIVND (reference sequence). The CDR3 spells CASSISQGIRGGANTGELFF. As DNA, the CDR3 is TGTGCCAGTAGTATCTCCCAAGGCATACGCGGGGGAGCGAACACCGGGGAGCTGTTTTTT. Looking up the rest from reference TRBV19 and TRBJ2-2 gives the full variable domain: DGGITQSPKYLFRKEGQNVTLSCEQNLNHDAMYWYRQDPGQGLRLIYYSQIVNDFQKGDIAEGYSVSREKKESFPLTVTSAQKNPTAFYLCASSISQGIRGGANTGELFFGEGSRLTVL.

This clone was counted once. The chain links TRBV2 to TRBJ2-7; 13 bases align to TRBD2. Germline V lookup: CDR1 SNHLY, CDR2 FYNNEI. The CDR3 runs 14 residues. Trimming removed 6 bases from V and 6 bases from J; junction bases left unmatched: 5. The CDR3 coding sequence is TGTGCCAGCAGGCCCGGGACTAGCGGGACCGAGCAGTACTTC. Its protein product is CASRPGTSGTEQYF.

This clone showed up just once. V gene TRBV9 combines with J gene TRBJ1-2, with D uncertain. This CDR3 is 13 amino acids long. V dropped 0 bases and J dropped 4 bases, with 7 bases sitting between them. Germline CDR1 SGDLS, CDR2 YYNGEE. CDR3 in DNA: TGTGCCAGCAGCGTAGGCAACGGCTATGGCTACACCTTC. Protein sequence: CASSVGNGYGYTF.

The CDR3 loop reads CASSQEEASGTDTQYF. For the CDR3, the DNA is TGTGCCAGCAGCCAAGAGGAGGCTAGCGGGACAGATACGCAGTATTTT. The chain uses TRBV4-2 and TRBJ2-3; TRBD2 matches at 8 bases. Trimming took 0 bases from V and 3 from J; bases not matched to a gene: 5. The germline V gene encodes CDR1 LGHNA and CDR2 YNFKEQ. The CDR3 is made up of 16 amino acids.

The J gene is TRBJ2-1, the V gene TRBV7-6; a possible D gene is TRBD2 (5 bases). Trimming removed 5 bases at V and 5 bases at J, with 16 bases between. The CDR3 loop spans 15 amino acids. The germline V gene encodes CDR1 SGHVS and CDR2 FNYEAQ. In nucleotides, the CDR3 is TGTGCCAGCAGCCTACCCAGAGGGTCTGACAATGAGCAGTTCTTC. It yields the protein CASSLPRGSDNEQFF.

This chain connects TRBV28 to TRBJ1-5; D is ambiguous. The CDR3 contains 16 residues. V gave up 4 bases and J gave up 4 bases, with 17 bases separating them. Looked up from germline, CDR1 is MDHEN and CDR2 is SYDVKM. The CDR3 DNA is TGTGCCAGCAGTTCCCCCCCCCGAGGTGGAAATCAGCCCCAGCATTTT. It yields the protein CASSSPPRGGNQPQHF.

The chain carries TRBV7-2 and TRBJ1-3; D not resolved. CDR1 and CDR2 (germline): SGHTA, FQGNSA. V lost 4 bases and J 0 bases, leaving 10 bases between the germline ends. CDR3 length: 15 residues. Here the CDR3 reads CASSSIGGSGNTIYF. The CDR3 nucleotides are TGTGCCAGCAGCTCCATCGGAGGCTCTGGAAACACCATATATTTT.

The chain recombines TRBV9 with TRBJ2-1; TRBD2 matches at 8 bases. This CDR3 comprises 15 residues. The V gene end was trimmed by 0 bases and the J gene end by 6 bases; junction bases not matched to a gene: 5. Germline CDR1 and CDR2: SGDLS and YYNGEE. The CDR3 loop is CASSVESSGSNEQFF. The CDR3 DNA reads as TGTGCCAGCAGCGTAGAGTCTAGCGGGTCCAATGAGCAGTTCTTC.